This TCR beta chain was profiled in a study of shared clonotypes between healthy human individuals. The overall study: The cohort had two women and a few men, ages 18 to 49.

This CDR3 comprises 14 residues. The trim removed 5 bases at V and 11 bases at J, leaving 7 bases unmatched. Per the germline V gene, CDR1 is MNHEY and CDR2 is SMNVEV (reference sequence). Concerning this clone itself: Its cognate antigen is unknown.

Original analysis: ImmunoSEQ output held junction-only sequences without quality scores, so filtering differed. Assay: immunoSEQ multiplex PCR; the TCRdb copy retains only in-frame clones and omits some. The DNA gave D and trimming, while V, J and clone size come from that table. The sample contains around 2.1 million clones, 85% to 95% of which appear only once. Terminally differentiated effector memory CD45RA+ cells were excluded from the naive CD8 cells, which were CD45RO-negative and positively selected for CCR7. Findings of the study overall: The sharing of roughly 5% of naive CD4 clonotypes was seen across a handful of donors.

The specimen was naive CD8+ T cells from PBMCs. This clonotype was obtained from a man aged 18 to 30 in good health. Some clones in this sample may be carry-over from other donors' samples. The chain is built from TRBV27 and TRBJ2-7; 15 bases align to TRBD2. The CDR3 sequence is CASSRTSGRVLEYF. The CDR3 DNA reads TGTGCCAGCAGTCGGACTAGCGGGAGGGTACTAGAGTACTTC.